This paragraph reports one TCR beta chain. This entry comes from a study of cytomegalovirus exposure and HLA in healthy donors. PCR primers comprised 60 Vbeta and 13 Jbeta primers. The method was immunoSEQ multiplex PCR; TCRdb's version includes in-frame clones alone and lacks a portion of them. The sample consists of approximately 130,000 clones, about 81% of them appearing once. The clonotype comes from a woman aged 40-49 years in good health and CMV-seropositive. The specimen sequenced was PBMCs.

The CDR3 nucleotides read TGCGCCAGCAGCTTGGCCCGTCAGAGGGACACAGATACGCAGTATTTT. It specifies CASSLARQRDTDTQYF. V gene TRBV5-1 combines with J gene TRBJ2-3, with D possibly matching TRBD2 (5 bases). Germline lookup yields CDR1 SGHRS and CDR2 YFSETQ. The CDR3 is 16 amino acids. The V end lost 0 bases, the J end lost 2 bases, and 13 bases lay between the germline ends.